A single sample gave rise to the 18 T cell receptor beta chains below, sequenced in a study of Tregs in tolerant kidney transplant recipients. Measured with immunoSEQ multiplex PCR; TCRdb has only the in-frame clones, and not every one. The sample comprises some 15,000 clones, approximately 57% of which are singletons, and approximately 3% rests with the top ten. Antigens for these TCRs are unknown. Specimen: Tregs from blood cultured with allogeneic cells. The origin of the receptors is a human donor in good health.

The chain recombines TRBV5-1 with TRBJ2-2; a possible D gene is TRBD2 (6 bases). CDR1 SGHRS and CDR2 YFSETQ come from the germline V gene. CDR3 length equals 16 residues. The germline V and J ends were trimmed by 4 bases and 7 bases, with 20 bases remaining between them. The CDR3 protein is CASSGGTFPSDGELFF. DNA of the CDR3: TGCGCCAGCAGCGGCGGGACTTTCCCAAGTGACGGGGAGCTGTTTTTT.

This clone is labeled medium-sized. The CDR3 DNA reads as TGCAGCGTTGCCCCCAGGGGAGCCGAGCAGTACTTC. As protein: CSVAPRGAEQYF. The chain uses TRBV29-1 and TRBJ2-7, with D possibly matching TRBD1 (6 bases). V was trimmed by 4 bases and J by 6 bases, leaving 13 bases between them. Germline V gives CDR1 SQVTM, CDR2 ANQGSEA. This CDR3 has 12 amino acids.

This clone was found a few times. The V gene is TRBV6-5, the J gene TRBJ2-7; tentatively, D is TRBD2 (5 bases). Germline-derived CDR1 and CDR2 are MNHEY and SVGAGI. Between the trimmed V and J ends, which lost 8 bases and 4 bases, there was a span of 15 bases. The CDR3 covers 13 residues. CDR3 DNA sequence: TGTGCCAGCGGGGAGCGAGGTGGGTACGAGCAGTACTTC. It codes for CASGERGGYEQYF.

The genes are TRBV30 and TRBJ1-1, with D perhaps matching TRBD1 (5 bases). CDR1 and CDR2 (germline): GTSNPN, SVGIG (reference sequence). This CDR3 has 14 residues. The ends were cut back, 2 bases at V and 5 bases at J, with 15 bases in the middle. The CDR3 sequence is CAWSWSGVWTEAFF. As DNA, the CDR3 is TGTGCCTGGAGTTGGTCGGGGGTTTGGACTGAAGCTTTCTTT. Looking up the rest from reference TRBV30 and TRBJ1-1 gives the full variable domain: SQTIHQWPATLVQPVGSPLSLECTVEGTSNPNLYWYRQAAGRGLQLLFYSVGIGQISSEVPQNLSASRPQDRQFILSSKKLLLSDSGFYLCAWSWSGVWTEAFFGQGTRLTVV.

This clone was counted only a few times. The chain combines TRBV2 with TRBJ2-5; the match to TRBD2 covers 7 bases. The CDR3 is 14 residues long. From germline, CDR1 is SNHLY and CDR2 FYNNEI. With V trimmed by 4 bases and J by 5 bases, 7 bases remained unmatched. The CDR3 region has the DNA TGTGCCAGCAGTGGAGTAGCGGGTGGGGAGACCCAGTACTTC. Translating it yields CASSGVAGGETQYF.

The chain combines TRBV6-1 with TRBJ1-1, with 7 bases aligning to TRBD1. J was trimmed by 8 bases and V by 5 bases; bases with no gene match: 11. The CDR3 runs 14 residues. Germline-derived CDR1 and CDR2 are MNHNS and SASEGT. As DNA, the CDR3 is TGTGCCAGCAGTTCCTCCGGGTCCAGGGGGGAAGCTTTCTTT. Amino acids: CASSSSGSRGEAFF.

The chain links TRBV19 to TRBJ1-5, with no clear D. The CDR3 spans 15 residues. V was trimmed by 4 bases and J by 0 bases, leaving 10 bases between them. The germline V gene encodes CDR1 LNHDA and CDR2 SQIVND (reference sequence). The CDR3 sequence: CASSREQNSNQPQHF. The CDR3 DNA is TGTGCCAGTAGTAGGGAGCAGAATAGCAATCAGCCCCAGCATTTT. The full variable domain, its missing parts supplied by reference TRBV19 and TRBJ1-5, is DGGITQSPKYLFRKEGQNVTLSCEQNLNHDAMYWYRQDPGQGLRLIYYSQIVNDFQKGDIAEGYSVSREKKESFPLTVTSAQKNPTAFYLCASSREQNSNQPQHFGDGTRLSIL.

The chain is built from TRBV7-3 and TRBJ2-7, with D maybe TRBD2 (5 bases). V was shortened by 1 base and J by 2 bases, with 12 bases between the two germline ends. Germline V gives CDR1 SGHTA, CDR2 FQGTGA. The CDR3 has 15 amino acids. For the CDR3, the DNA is TGTGCCAGCAGCTTAATGGACGGGGAGACCTACGAGCAGTACTTC. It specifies CASSLMDGETYEQYF.

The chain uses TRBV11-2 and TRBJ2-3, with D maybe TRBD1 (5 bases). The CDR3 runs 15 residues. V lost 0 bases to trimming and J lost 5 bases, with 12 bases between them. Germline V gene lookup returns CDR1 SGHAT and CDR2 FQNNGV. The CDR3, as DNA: TGTGCCAGCAGCTTAGATCTCAGGGTGCGAGATACGCAGTATTTT. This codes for CASSLDLRVRDTQYF. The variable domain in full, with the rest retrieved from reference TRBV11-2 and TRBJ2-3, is EAGVAQSPRYKIIEKRQSVAFWCNPISGHATLYWYQQILGQGPKLLIQFQNNGVVDDSQLPKDRFSAERLKGVDSTLKIQPAKLEDSAVYLCASSLDLRVRDTQYFGPGTRLTVL.

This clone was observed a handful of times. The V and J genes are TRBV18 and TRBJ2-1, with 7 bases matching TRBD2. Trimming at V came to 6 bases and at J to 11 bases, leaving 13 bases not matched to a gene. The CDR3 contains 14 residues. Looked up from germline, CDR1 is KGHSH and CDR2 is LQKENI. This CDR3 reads CASSPRGGGGKQFF. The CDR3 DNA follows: TGTGCCAGCTCCCCCCGGGGCGGGGGAGGAAAGCAGTTCTTC.

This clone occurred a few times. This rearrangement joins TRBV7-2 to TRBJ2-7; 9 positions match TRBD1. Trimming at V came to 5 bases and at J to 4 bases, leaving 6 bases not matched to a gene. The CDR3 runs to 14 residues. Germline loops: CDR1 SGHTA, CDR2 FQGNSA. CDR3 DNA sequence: TGTGCCAGCAGCATGACAGGGGGAAAGTACGAGCAGTACTTC. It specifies CASSMTGGKYEQYF.

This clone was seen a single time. Written as DNA, the CDR3 is TGTGCCAGCAGCTTACAGAGAGGCAACTCCTACGAGCAGTACTTC. This gives the protein CASSLQRGNSYEQYF. The gene calls are TRBV7-2 and TRBJ2-7; D call uncertain. This CDR3 comprises 15 residues. Germline-derived CDR1 and CDR2 are SGHTA and FQGNSA. Trimming shortened V by 2 bases and J by 0 bases, and 11 bases separated the two germline ends. Variable domain in full (rest from reference TRBV7-2 and TRBJ2-7): GAGVSQSPSNKVTEKGKDVELRCDPISGHTALYWYRQSLGQGLEFLIYFQGNSAPDKSGLPSDRFSAERTGGSVSTLTIQRTQQEDSAVYLCASSLQRGNSYEQYFGPGTRLTVT.

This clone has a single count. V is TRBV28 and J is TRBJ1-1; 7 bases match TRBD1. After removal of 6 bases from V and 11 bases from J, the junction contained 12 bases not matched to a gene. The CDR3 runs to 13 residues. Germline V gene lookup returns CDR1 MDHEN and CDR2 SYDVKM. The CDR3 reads CASSLIPTGRAFF. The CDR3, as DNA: TGTGCCAGCAGCCTAATCCCGACAGGGAGGGCTTTCTTT.

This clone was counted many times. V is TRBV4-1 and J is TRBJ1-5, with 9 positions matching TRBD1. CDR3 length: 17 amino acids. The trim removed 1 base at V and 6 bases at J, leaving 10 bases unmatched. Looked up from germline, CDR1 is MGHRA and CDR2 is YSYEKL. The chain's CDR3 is CASSQAKGTGLGQPQHF. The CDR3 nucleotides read TGCGCCAGCAGCCAAGCAAAGGGGACAGGGCTAGGTCAGCCCCAGCATTTT.

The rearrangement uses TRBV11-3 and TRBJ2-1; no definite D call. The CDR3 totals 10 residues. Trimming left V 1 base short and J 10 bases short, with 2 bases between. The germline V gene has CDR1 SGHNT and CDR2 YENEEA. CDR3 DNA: TGTGCCAGCAGCTTAGGGGAGCAGTTCTTC. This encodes CASSLGEQFF. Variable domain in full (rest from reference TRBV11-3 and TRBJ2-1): EAGVVQSPRYKIIEKKQPVAFWCNPISGHNTLYWYLQNLGQGPELLIRYENEEAVDDSQLPKDRFSAERLKGVDSTLKIQPAELGDSAVYLCASSLGEQFFGPGTRLTVL.

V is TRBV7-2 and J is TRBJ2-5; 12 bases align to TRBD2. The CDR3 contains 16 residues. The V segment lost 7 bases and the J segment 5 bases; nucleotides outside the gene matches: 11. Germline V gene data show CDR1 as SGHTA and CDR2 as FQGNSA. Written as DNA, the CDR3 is TGTGCCAGCACTCTAAGGACTAGCGGGGAAACGGAGACCCAGTACTTC. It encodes CASTLRTSGETETQYF.

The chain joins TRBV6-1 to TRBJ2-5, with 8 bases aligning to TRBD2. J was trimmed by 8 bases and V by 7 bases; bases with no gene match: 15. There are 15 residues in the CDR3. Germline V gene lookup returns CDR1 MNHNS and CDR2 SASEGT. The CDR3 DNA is TGTGCCAGCACCCAAACACAGGGACTAGTATCAACCCAGTACTTC. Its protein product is CASTQTQGLVSTQYF.

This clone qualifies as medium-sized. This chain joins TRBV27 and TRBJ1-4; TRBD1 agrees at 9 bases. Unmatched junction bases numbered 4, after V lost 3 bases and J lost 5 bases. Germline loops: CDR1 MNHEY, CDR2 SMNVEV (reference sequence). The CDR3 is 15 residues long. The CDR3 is CASSFTGGPNEKLFF. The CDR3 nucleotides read TGTGCCAGCAGTTTCACAGGGGGCCCAAATGAAAAACTGTTTTTT.